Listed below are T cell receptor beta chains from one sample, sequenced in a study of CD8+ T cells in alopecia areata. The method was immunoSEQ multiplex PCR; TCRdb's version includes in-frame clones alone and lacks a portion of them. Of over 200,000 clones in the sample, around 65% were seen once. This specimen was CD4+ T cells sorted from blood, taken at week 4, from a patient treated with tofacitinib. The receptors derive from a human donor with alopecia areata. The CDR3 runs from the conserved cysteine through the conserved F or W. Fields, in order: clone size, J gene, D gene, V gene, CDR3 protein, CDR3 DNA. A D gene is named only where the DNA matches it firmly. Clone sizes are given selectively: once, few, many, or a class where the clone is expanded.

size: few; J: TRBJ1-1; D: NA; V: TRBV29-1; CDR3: CSAYRGGEAFF; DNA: TGCAGCGCCTACCGTGGGGGAGAAGCTTTCTTT
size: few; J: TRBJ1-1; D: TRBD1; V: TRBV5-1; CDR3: CASSSDTGGVAFF; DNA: TGCGCCAGCAGCTCCGATACAGGGGGCGTAGCTTTCTTT
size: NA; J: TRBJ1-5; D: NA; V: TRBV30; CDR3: CAWSPGGGQPQHF; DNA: TGTGCCTGGAGTCCGGGGGGAGGTCAGCCCCAGCATTTT
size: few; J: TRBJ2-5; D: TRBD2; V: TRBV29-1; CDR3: CSVAGTSGSQETQYF; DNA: TGCAGCGTCGCCGGGACTAGCGGGTCCCAAGAGACCCAGTACTTC
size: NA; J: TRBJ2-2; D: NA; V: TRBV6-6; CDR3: CASKSGQQLTGELFF; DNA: TGTGCCAGCAAATCTGGCCAGCAACTCACCGGGGAGCTGTTTTTT
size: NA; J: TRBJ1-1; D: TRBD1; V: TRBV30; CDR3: CAWSSRGGSEAFF; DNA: TGTGCCTGGAGCTCCAGGGGGGGAAGTGAAGCTTTCTTT
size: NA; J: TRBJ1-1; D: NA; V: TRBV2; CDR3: CASSGAGMNTEAFF; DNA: TGTGCCAGCAGTGGTGCAGGGATGAACACTGAAGCTTTCTTT
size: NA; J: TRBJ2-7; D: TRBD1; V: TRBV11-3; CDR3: CASSPTGSGEQYF; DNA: TGTGCCAGCAGCCCGACAGGGAGTGGCGAGCAGTACTTC
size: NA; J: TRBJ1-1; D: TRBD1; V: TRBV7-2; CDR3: CASSLALSTGQGGTEAFF; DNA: TGTGCCAGCAGCTTAGCGCTTAGTACGGGACAGGGGGGCACTGAAGCTTTCTTT
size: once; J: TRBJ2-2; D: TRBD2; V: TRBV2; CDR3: CASRGTSGDTGELFF; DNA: TGTGCCAGCAGGGGGACTAGCGGGGACACCGGGGAGCTGTTTTTT
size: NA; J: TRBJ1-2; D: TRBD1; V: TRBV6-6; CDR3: CAISESRGQNYGYTF; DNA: TGTGCCATCAGTGAGTCCAGGGGGCAGAACTATGGCTACACCTTC
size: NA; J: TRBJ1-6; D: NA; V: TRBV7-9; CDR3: CASSLERGSPLHF; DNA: TGTGCCAGCAGCTTAGAAAGGGGGTCGCCCCTCCACTTT
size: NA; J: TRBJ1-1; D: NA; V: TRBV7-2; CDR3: CASSRAGGLNTEAFF; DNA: TGTGCCAGCAGCCGCGCCGGGGGGCTGAACACTGAAGCTTTCTTT
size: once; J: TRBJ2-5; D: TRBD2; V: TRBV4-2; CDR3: CASSQESGGQETQYF; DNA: TGTGCCAGCAGCCAAGAAAGCGGGGGTCAAGAGACCCAGTACTTC
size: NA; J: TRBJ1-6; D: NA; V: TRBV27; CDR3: CASSGSGSPLHF; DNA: TGTGCCAGCAGTGGGAGTGGATCACCCCTCCACTTT